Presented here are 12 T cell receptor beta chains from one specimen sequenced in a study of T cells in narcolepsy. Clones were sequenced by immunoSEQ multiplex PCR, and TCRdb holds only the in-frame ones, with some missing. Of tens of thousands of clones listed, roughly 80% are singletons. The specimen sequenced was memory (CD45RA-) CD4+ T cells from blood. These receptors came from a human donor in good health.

The CDR3 sequence is CATRPGLLTYNEQFF. CDR3 sequence (DNA): TGTGCCACCAGACCGGGACTACTCACCTACAATGAGCAGTTCTTC. The V and J genes are TRBV15 and TRBJ2-1; 7 bases align to TRBD2. J was trimmed by 2 bases and V by 6 bases; bases with no gene match: 7. CDR1 is LNHNV and CDR2 is YYDKDF in the germline V gene (reference sequence). This CDR3 region has 15 residues.

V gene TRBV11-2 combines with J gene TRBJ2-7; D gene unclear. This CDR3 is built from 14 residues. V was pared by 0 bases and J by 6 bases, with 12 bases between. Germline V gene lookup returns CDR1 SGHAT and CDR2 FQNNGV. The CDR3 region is CASSLDRASREQYF. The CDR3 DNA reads TGTGCCAGCAGCTTAGATCGGGCTAGTCGCGAGCAGTACTTC. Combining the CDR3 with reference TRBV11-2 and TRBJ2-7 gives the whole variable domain EAGVAQSPRYKIIEKRQSVAFWCNPISGHATLYWYQQILGQGPKLLIQFQNNGVVDDSQLPKDRFSAERLKGVDSTLKIQPAKLEDSAVYLCASSLDRASREQYFGPGTRLTVT.

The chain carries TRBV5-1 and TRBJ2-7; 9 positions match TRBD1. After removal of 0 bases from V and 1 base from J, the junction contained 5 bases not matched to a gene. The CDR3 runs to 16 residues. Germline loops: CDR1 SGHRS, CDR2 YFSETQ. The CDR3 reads CASSLGPGQGSYEQYF. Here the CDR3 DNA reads TGCGCCAGCAGCTTGGGACCGGGACAGGGTTCCTACGAGCAGTACTTC.

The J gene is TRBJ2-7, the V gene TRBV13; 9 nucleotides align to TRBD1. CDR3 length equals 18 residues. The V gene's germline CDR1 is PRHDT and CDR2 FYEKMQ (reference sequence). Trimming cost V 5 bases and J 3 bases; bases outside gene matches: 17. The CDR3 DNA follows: TGTGCCAGCAGCCCCTTTAATACAGGGGGCCCGAGGGTCTACGAGCAGTACTTC. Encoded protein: CASSPFNTGGPRVYEQYF.

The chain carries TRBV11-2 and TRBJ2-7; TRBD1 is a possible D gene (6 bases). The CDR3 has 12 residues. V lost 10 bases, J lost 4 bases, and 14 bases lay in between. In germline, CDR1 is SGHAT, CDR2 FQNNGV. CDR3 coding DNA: TGTGCCACCCAGGGGTCCTTATACGAGCAGTACTTC. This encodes CATQGSLYEQYF. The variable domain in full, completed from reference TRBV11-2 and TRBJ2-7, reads EAGVAQSPRYKIIEKRQSVAFWCNPISGHATLYWYQQILGQGPKLLIQFQNNGVVDDSQLPKDRFSAERLKGVDSTLKIQPAKLEDSAVYLCATQGSLYEQYFGPGTRLTVT.

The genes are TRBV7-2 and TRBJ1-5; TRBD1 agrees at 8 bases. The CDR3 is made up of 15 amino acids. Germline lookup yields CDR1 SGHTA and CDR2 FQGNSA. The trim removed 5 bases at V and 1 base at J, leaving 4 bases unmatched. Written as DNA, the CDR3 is TGTGCCAGCAGCCCAGGGGGCTCGAGCAATCAGCCCCAGCATTTT. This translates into CASSPGGSSNQPQHF.

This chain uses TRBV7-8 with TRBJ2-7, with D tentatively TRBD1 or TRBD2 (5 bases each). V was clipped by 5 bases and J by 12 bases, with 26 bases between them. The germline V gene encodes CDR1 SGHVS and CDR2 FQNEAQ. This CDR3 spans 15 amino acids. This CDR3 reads CASSPNAQPGTQLYF. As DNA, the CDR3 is TGTGCCAGCAGCCCCAATGCCCAGCCGGGGACCCAATTGTACTTC.

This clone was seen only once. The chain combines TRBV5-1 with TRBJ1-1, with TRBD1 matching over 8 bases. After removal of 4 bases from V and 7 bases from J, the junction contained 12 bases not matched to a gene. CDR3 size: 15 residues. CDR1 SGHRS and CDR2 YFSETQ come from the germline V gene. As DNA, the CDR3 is TGCGCCAGCAGCGACCCGGACAGGGTAAACTATGAAGCTTTCTTT. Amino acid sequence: CASSDPDRVNYEAFF.

This CDR3 is CASTPSGTYEQYF. CDR3 DNA: TGTGCCAGCACCCCAAGCGGGACCTACGAGCAGTACTTC. The chain joins TRBV6-5 to TRBJ2-7; 7 positions match TRBD2. The J segment lost 2 bases and the V segment lost 7 bases, leaving 5 bases of the junction unmatched. This CDR3 has 13 residues. Germline V gives CDR1 MNHEY, CDR2 SVGAGI.

CDR3 region: CASSLQLDYGYTF. CDR3 DNA: TGTGCCAGCAGCCTACAGTTAGACTATGGCTACACCTTC. The chain carries TRBV11-2 and TRBJ1-2; D gene uncertain. The V end lost 5 bases, the J end lost 3 bases, and 10 bases lay between the germline ends. In germline, CDR1 is SGHAT, CDR2 FQNNGV. This CDR3 has 13 residues.

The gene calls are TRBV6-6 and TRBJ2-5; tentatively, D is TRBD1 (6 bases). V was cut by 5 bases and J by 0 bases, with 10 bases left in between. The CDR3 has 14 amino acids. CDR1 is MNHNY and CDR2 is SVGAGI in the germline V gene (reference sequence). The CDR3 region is CASSRDNHQETQYF. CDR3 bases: TGTGCCAGCAGTCGGGACAACCACCAAGAGACCCAGTACTTC.

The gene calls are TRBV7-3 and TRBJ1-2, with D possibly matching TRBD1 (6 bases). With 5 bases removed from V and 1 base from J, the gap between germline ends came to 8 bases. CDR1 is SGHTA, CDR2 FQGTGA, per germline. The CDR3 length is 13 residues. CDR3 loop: CASSPDSNYGYTF. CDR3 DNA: TGTGCCAGCAGCCCGGACAGTAACTATGGCTACACCTTC.